The 20 T cell receptor beta chains reported below all come from one sample, sequenced in a study of post-analysis software for immune sequencing data. Antigen specificity for these receptors is unknown. Unique-molecular-identifier-tagged TCR beta cDNA libraries were used. TCRdb fed the PCR reads into MiXCR, producing one record per CDR3 protein. The table includes some 690,000 distinct CDR3 sequences, roughly three fifths detected once. Study-level findings and limits: Higher frequency in patients than in controls was seen for five TRBV segments, with TRBV5-6, TRBV5-1 and TRBV20-1 among them.

The sequenced material came from blood. The receptors were sampled from a girl under 10 years old with multiple sclerosis.

A few counts support this clonotype. The chain has TRBV2 and TRBJ1-1; D is undetermined. This CDR3 contains 13 residues. Trimming shortened V by 5 bases and J by 1 base, and 8 bases separated the two germline ends. The germline gives CDR1 SNHLY, CDR2 FYNNEI. The CDR3 region is CASSFDRNTEAFF. The CDR3, as DNA: TGTGCCAGCAGTTTCGACCGGAACACTGAAGCTTTCTTT.

The CDR3 bases are TGTGCCAGCAGTATTCTAAGGAGCTCCTACGAGCAGTACTTC. Its translation is CASSILRSSYEQYF. The chain employs TRBV6-5 and TRBJ2-7; no reliable D call. With 5 bases removed from V and 0 bases from J, the gap between germline ends came to 11 bases. Germline V lookup: CDR1 MNHEY, CDR2 SVGAGI. The CDR3 has 14 amino acids.

This chain uses TRBV7-9 with TRBJ1-2; the match to TRBD1 covers 7 bases. This CDR3 spans 14 amino acids. The trim removed 4 bases at V and 7 bases at J, leaving 9 bases unmatched. Germline CDR1 is SEHNR and CDR2 is FQNEAQ (reference sequence). The CDR3 here is CASSSQQGRVGYTF. DNA for the CDR3: TGTGCCAGCAGCTCCCAACAGGGGAGGGTTGGCTACACCTTC.

The J gene is TRBJ1-2, the V gene TRBV7-9; D call uncertain. This CDR3 comprises 13 residues. V lost 6 bases to trimming and J lost 8 bases, with 16 bases between them. Germline CDR1 reads SEHNR; CDR2 reads FQNEAQ (reference sequence). CDR3 nucleotide sequence: TGTGCCAGCAGTTTAAGAGACTTCGGCGGCTACACCTTC. Its protein is CASSLRDFGGYTF.

J is TRBJ1-1 and V is TRBV29-1, with D unresolved. The CDR3 loop spans 13 amino acids. Germline assignment: CDR1 SQVTM and CDR2 ANQGSEA. V dropped 4 bases and J dropped 4 bases, with 13 bases sitting between them. CDR3 nucleotides: TGCAGCGTTGTCAAGGGTAGAGGCACTGAAGCTTTCTTT. Translating it yields CSVVKGRGTEAFF.

This clonotype was seen once. V gene TRBV12-5 combines with J gene TRBJ2-4, with 10 bases aligning to TRBD1. The J call could be wrong; TRBJ2-7 is a better fit for the DNA end. Germline lookup yields CDR1 LGHNT and CDR2 FRNRAP. There are 14 residues in the CDR3. CDR3 sequence: CASGGTGVPYEQYF. The CDR3 DNA reads TGTGCTAGTGGGGGGACAGGGGTCCCCTACGAGCAGTACTTC.

This clonotype was observed a handful of times. The rearrangement links TRBV28 to TRBJ2-6; TRBD1 matches 8 bases. This CDR3 spans 15 amino acids. Looked up from germline, CDR1 is MDHEN and CDR2 is SYDVKM. Trimming at V came to 5 bases and at J to 4 bases, leaving 4 bases not matched to a gene. The CDR3 loop reads CASSRQGTGANVLTF. CDR3 bases: TGTGCCAGCAGTAGACAGGGGACAGGGGCCAACGTCCTGACTTTC.

This sequence joins TRBV2 and TRBJ1-2, with D unresolved. V dropped 8 bases and J dropped 6 bases, with 16 bases sitting between them. Per germline, CDR1 SNHLY and CDR2 FYNNEI. CDR3 length equals 13 residues. Here the CDR3 reads CASPHLVGDGYTF. DNA of the CDR3: TGTGCCAGCCCCCACCTAGTCGGGGATGGCTACACCTTC.

This clonotype was seen once. V gene TRBV5-6 combines with J gene TRBJ1-5, with 7 bases identical to TRBD1. CDR1 is SGHDT, CDR2 YYEEEE, per germline. After removal of 4 bases from V and 1 base from J, the junction contained 8 bases not matched to a gene. This CDR3 has 16 residues. CDR3 loop: CASSTNRGLSNQPQHF. CDR3 bases: TGTGCCAGCAGCACTAATAGGGGGCTAAGCAATCAGCCCCAGCATTTT. The entire variable domain, with the rest obtained from reference TRBV5-6 and TRBJ1-5, is as follows: DAGVTQSPTHLIKTRGQQVTLRCSPKSGHDTVSWYQQALGQGPQFIFQYYEEEERQRGNFPDRFSGHQFPNYSSELNVNALLLGDSALYLCASSTNRGLSNQPQHFGDGTRLSIL.

This clonotype appeared a single time. The chain carries TRBV7-2 and TRBJ1-1, with 7 positions matching TRBD1. Per the germline V gene, CDR1 is SGHTA and CDR2 is FQGNSA. The CDR3 has 14 residues. Germline trimming cut 2 bases from V and 1 base from J; bases unmatched to any gene: 1. The CDR3 sequence: CASSLWTGNTEAFF. CDR3 DNA sequence: TGTGCCAGCAGCTTATGGACAGGGAACACTGAAGCTTTCTTT.

This chain links TRBV9 with TRBJ2-7, with D unclear. The CDR3 runs to 14 residues. V was cut by 0 bases and J by 0 bases, with 7 bases left in between. From germline, CDR1 is SGDLS and CDR2 YYNGEE. The CDR3 region is CASSVVWGSYEQYF. CDR3 nucleotide sequence: TGTGCCAGCAGCGTAGTATGGGGCTCCTACGAGCAGTACTTC.

The chain uses TRBV29-1 and TRBJ2-1; possibly TRBD2 for D (6 bases). V gave up 0 bases and J gave up 5 bases, with 8 bases separating them. CDR3 size: 13 residues. Germline assignment: CDR1 SQVTM and CDR2 ANQGSEA. This chain's CDR3 is CSVEDERDNEQFF. The DNA for the CDR3 is TGCAGCGTTGAAGATGAGCGGGACAATGAGCAGTTCTTC.

This clonotype has more than one count but fewer than ten. This chain joins TRBV7-8 and TRBJ2-2, with D perhaps matching TRBD1 (6 bases). The CDR3 sequence is 19 residues long. V was cut by 5 bases and J by 7 bases, with 29 bases left in between. Germline assignment: CDR1 SGHVS and CDR2 FQNEAQ. CDR3 bases: TGTGCCAGCAGCCCAATTCCCCAGGTGGCGGCAGGGGTGATCGGGGAGCTGTTTTTT. It yields the protein CASSPIPQVAAGVIGELFF.

This clonotype was observed once. The V gene is TRBV7-9, the J gene TRBJ2-1; D unresolved. The CDR3 is 13 amino acids. Germline values: CDR1 SEHNR, CDR2 FQNEAQ (reference sequence). Trimming removed 1 base from V and 4 bases from J, with 5 bases in between. CDR3 protein: CASSLGWYNEQFF. The CDR3 DNA is TGTGCCAGCAGCTTAGGCTGGTACAATGAGCAGTTCTTC.

The chain links TRBV9 to TRBJ2-5, with 9 bases that match TRBD2. CDR1 and CDR2 (germline): SGDLS, YYNGEE. The CDR3 length is 15 residues. The junction had 6 bases not matched to a gene; V was cut back by 2 bases and J by 4 bases. CDR3 sequence reads: CASSVASGVTETQYF. CDR3 DNA sequence: TGTGCCAGCAGCGTTGCTAGCGGGGTTACAGAGACCCAGTACTTC.

The V and J genes are TRBV27 and TRBJ1-5; the D gene is possibly TRBD1 (6 bases). The germline V gene has CDR1 MNHEY and CDR2 SMNVEV (reference sequence). V was trimmed by 1 base and J by 6 bases, leaving 13 bases between them. The CDR3 runs to 15 residues. The chain's CDR3 is CASSLFGGASQPQHF. Here the CDR3 DNA reads TGTGCCAGCAGTTTATTTGGGGGGGCTAGTCAGCCCCAGCATTTT.

The chain couples TRBV5-1 to TRBJ2-2; D could derive from TRBD1 or TRBD2 (5 bases each). Deletions cut 0 bases from V and 2 bases from J, with 14 bases between. Per germline, CDR1 SGHRS and CDR2 YFSETQ. This CDR3 comprises 17 residues. DNA for the CDR3: TGCGCCAGCAGCTTGGCCGTTTGGGGGACCAACACCGGGGAGCTGTTTTTT. Its translation is CASSLAVWGTNTGELFF. Full variable domain (missing parts from reference TRBV5-1 and TRBJ2-2): KAGVTQTPRYLIKTRGQQVTLSCSPISGHRSVSWYQQTPGQGLQFLFEYFSETQRNKGNFPGRFSGRQFSNSRSEMNVSTLELGDSALYLCASSLAVWGTNTGELFFGEGSRLTVL.

The chain is built from TRBV5-1 and TRBJ2-1; TRBD1 or TRBD2 may be the D gene (6 bases each). The CDR3 contains 14 residues. Germline CDR1 is SGHRS and CDR2 is YFSETQ. Trimming shortened V by 3 bases and J by 8 bases, and 15 bases separated the two germline ends. CDR3 coding DNA: TGCGCCAGCAGCTCGGAGGGAGAGGGGGATGAGCAGTTCTTC. This sequence encodes CASSSEGEGDEQFF.

The chain has TRBV2 and TRBJ1-5, with no clear D. The V gene lost 2 bases and the J gene lost 5 bases, with 19 bases spanning the gap. Germline lookup yields CDR1 SNHLY and CDR2 FYNNEI. CDR3 length equals 17 residues. This chain's CDR3 is CASSEPPWARPDQPQHF. CDR3 bases: TGTGCCAGCAGTGAACCCCCATGGGCGAGGCCGGATCAGCCCCAGCATTTT.

This clonotype was seen a few times. This rearrangement joins TRBV20-1 to TRBJ2-1; 13 positions agree with TRBD2. Germline V gene lookup returns CDR1 DFQATT and CDR2 SNEGSKA (reference sequence). This CDR3 is 15 amino acids long. The J segment lost 5 bases and the V segment lost 5 bases, leaving 6 bases of the junction unmatched. Here the CDR3 reads CSAEPGLAGDNEQFF. The CDR3 DNA reads as TGCAGTGCTGAACCTGGACTAGCGGGAGACAATGAGCAGTTCTTC.